Listed below are T cell receptor beta chains from one sample, sequenced in a study of T cell changes during pregnancy in multiple sclerosis. The repertoire was sequenced with immunoSEQ multiplex PCR; TCRdb's copy has only in-frame clones and lacks some. The sample shows 80,000 to 100,000 clones, approximately 92% of them seen only once. Material: peripheral blood, obtained in the first trimester of pregnancy. These receptors originate from a female donor with multiple sclerosis, enrolled in a pregnancy study. Each CDR3 is given with its conserved first and last residue. The order of the fields is V gene, D gene, clone size, J gene, CDR3 protein, CDR3 DNA. The D gene is left open where the match is weak. Clone size is not always given. Where it is, it says once, few, many or a class for expanded clones.

>TRBV28|-|-|TRBJ1-4
CASSLVQGFNREKLFF
TGTGCCAGCAGTTTAGTGCAGGGTTTTAATAGGGAAAAACTGTTTTTT
>TRBV9|TRBD2|-|TRBJ2-3
CASSVEPREVRGTDTQYF
TGTGCCAGCAGCGTAGAGCCGCGGGAGGTCCGGGGCACAGATACGCAGTATTTT
>TRBV4-2|TRBD2|-|TRBJ2-7
CASSHSASGSGYEQYF
TGTGCCAGCAGCCATAGCGCGAGCGGGAGTGGCTACGAGCAGTACTTC
>TRBV4-1|TRBD1|-|TRBJ1-4
CASSRDRATEKLFF
TGCGCCAGCAGCCGGGACAGGGCAACTGAAAAACTGTTTTTT
>TRBV27|-|-|TRBJ2-2
CASSLGGTGELFF
TGTGCCAGCAGTCTGGGGGGCACCGGGGAGCTGTTTTTT
>TRBV25-1|-|-|TRBJ2-5
CASSESARQETQYF
TGTGCCAGCAGTGAATCCGCCAGGCAAGAGACCCAGTACTTC
>TRBV19|-|-|TRBJ1-3
CASSRVGASGNTIYF
TGTGCCAGTAGCCGTGTGGGAGCCTCCGGAAACACCATATATTTT
>TRBV28|-|-|TRBJ2-3
CASSSQEGAADTQYF
TGTGCCAGCAGTTCGCAGGAAGGGGCTGCAGATACGCAGTATTTT
>TRBV9|TRBD2|-|TRBJ2-3
CASSVGGSGRAPQTNTQYF
TGTGCCAGCAGCGTAGGGGGAAGCGGGAGGGCCCCCCAGACGAATACGCAGTATTTT
>TRBV19|-|-|TRBJ1-5
CASSISPQWSNQPQHF
TGTGCCAGTAGTATATCCCCCCAGTGGAGCAATCAGCCCCAGCATTTT
>TRBV7-8|TRBD1|many|TRBJ1-1
CASSLTGAEAFF
TGTGCCAGCAGCTTGACAGGGGCTGAAGCTTTCTTT
>TRBV4-1|-|-|TRBJ2-7
CASSQDPGYYEQYF
TGCGCCAGCAGCCAAGATCCAGGTTACTACGAGCAGTACTTC
>TRBV13|TRBD2|-|TRBJ2-2
CASSGPPGLAVNTGELFF
TGTGCCAGCAGCGGTCCCCCGGGACTAGCCGTTAACACCGGGGAGCTGTTTTTT
>TRBV4-1|TRBD2|-|TRBJ2-2
CASSRGLATTGELFF
TGCGCCAGCAGCCGGGGACTAGCGACCACCGGGGAGCTGTTTTTT
>TRBV5-1|TRBD1|-|TRBJ1-2
CASSLTQGSNYGYTF
TGCGCCAGCAGCTTAACACAGGGGTCCAACTATGGCTACACCTTC
>TRBV7-9|-|-|TRBJ2-3
CASSLATGNGFTDTQYF
TGTGCCAGCAGCTTAGCGACAGGAAATGGATTCACAGATACGCAGTATTTT
>TRBV28|-|-|TRBJ2-7
CASSPRKKSSYEQYF
TGTGCCAGCAGCCCTCGTAAAAAGAGCTCCTACGAGCAGTACTTC
>TRBV13|TRBD2|-|TRBJ2-1
CASSSRGVASGYNEQFF
TGTGCCAGCAGCTCGCGGGGGGTGGCTAGCGGGTACAATGAGCAGTTCTTC
>TRBV4-3|TRBD2|-|TRBJ2-1
CASSQGLAVYNEQFF
TGCGCCAGCAGCCAAGGGCTAGCGGTGTACAATGAGCAGTTCTTC
>TRBV28|TRBD2|-|TRBJ2-1
CASSTTGTSEYNEQFF
TGTGCCAGCAGCACGACCGGGACTAGCGAATACAATGAGCAGTTCTTC
>TRBV28|-|-|TRBJ2-7
CASKNPRGEQYF
TGTGCCAGCAAAAACCCCCGGGGCGAGCAGTACTTC
>TRBV19|TRBD2|-|TRBJ2-7
CASKSGASGTHEQYF
TGTGCCAGTAAATCTGGGGCTAGCGGGACACACGAGCAGTACTTC
>TRBV28|-|-|TRBJ2-2
CASSTPGRGHTGELFF
TGTGCCAGCAGTACCCCCGGGCGGGGACACACCGGGGAGCTGTTTTTT
>TRBV29-1|TRBD2|-|TRBJ2-1
CSVEGRLADNEQFF
TGCAGCGTTGAAGGACGACTAGCGGACAATGAGCAGTTCTTC
>TRBV28|-|-|TRBJ2-2
CATSNTGELFF
TGTGCCACCTCGAACACCGGGGAGCTGTTTTTT
>TRBV19|TRBD2|once|TRBJ2-7
CASSIRGDHEQYF
TGTGCCAGTAGTATTCGGGGGGACCACGAGCAGTACTTC
>TRBV18|TRBD2|-|TRBJ2-2
CASSPTGLAGVTGELFF
TGTGCCAGCTCACCAACGGGACTAGCGGGAGTCACCGGGGAGCTGTTTTTT
>TRBV5-1|-|-|TRBJ2-4
CASSLTGGGNIQYF
TGCGCCAGCAGCTTGACAGGGGGGGGAAACATTCAGTACTTC
>TRBV27|-|-|TRBJ2-2
CASSFPPGTPNTGELFF
TGTGCCAGCAGTTTCCCCCCCGGGACACCGAACACCGGGGAGCTGTTTTTT
>TRBV7-6|-|-|TRBJ1-1
CASSLAFNTEAFF
TGTGCCAGCAGCTTGGCATTCAACACTGAAGCTTTCTTT
>TRBV7-9|TRBD2|-|TRBJ2-3
CASSLTSGPGGDTQYF
TGTGCCAGCAGCTTGACTAGCGGTCCCGGGGGGGATACGCAGTATTTT
>TRBV5-6|TRBD2|once|TRBJ2-1
CASRSSGGDSYNEQFF
TGTGCCAGCAGGAGTAGCGGGGGGGACTCCTACAATGAGCAGTTCTTC
>TRBV11-2|-|-|TRBJ2-1
CASSLTRGENSPQFF
TGTGCCAGCAGCTTAACCCGCGGGGAAAATTCTCCGCAGTTCTTC
>TRBV30|-|-|TRBJ2-7
CASTTGGYEQYF
TGTGCCTCCACAACCGGCGGCTACGAGCAGTACTTC
>TRBV7-2|-|-|TRBJ2-7
CASSLGGVLSYEQYF
TGTGCCAGCAGCTTAGGCGGGGTTCTCTCCTACGAGCAGTACTTC
>TRBV7-9|TRBD2|-|TRBJ2-5
CASSSYKTSGRETQYF
TGTGCCAGCAGCTCCTATAAGACTAGCGGGAGGGAGACCCAGTACTTC
>TRBV28|-|-|TRBJ2-7
CASSLFGYEQYF
TGTGCCAGCAGTTTATTCGGGTACGAGCAGTACTTC
>TRBV7-8|-|-|TRBJ2-1
CASSLEERISYNEQFF
TGTGCCAGCAGCTTAGAGGAGCGGATCTCCTACAATGAGCAGTTCTTC
>TRBV15|-|-|TRBJ1-5
CATEGPGGDYSNQPQHF
TGTGCCACCGAGGGGCCAGGAGGGGATTATAGCAATCAGCCCCAGCATTTT
>TRBV5-1|-|-|TRBJ2-7
CASSSWLVSDEQYF
TGCGCCAGCAGCTCCTGGCTAGTCAGTGACGAGCAGTACTTC
>TRBV5-1|TRBD2|-|TRBJ2-3
CASSLSGRRSDTQYF
TGCGCCAGCAGCTTGAGCGGGAGGCGGTCAGATACGCAGTATTTT
>TRBV5-1|-|-|TRBJ2-7
CASSFFDRLGEQYF
TGCGCCAGCAGCTTCTTCGACAGGTTGGGCGAGCAGTACTTC
>TRBV9|-|-|TRBJ2-1
CASSVAGYLYNEQFF
TGTGCCAGCAGCGTAGCAGGTTATTTATACAATGAGCAGTTCTTC
>TRBV6-1|-|-|TRBJ2-5
CASSPLGEWETQYF
TGTGCCAGCAGTCCCCTCGGGGAGTGGGAGACCCAGTACTTC
>TRBV11-3|-|-|TRBJ2-5
CASSQARQGEETQYF
TGTGCCAGCAGCCAAGCGCGCCAGGGCGAAGAGACCCAGTACTTC
>TRBV28|-|-|TRBJ1-2
CASSFGRVRGYGYTF
TGTGCCAGCAGTTTCGGACGGGTTCGGGGCTATGGCTACACCTTC
>TRBV28|-|-|TRBJ1-2
CATVTWTALKRDYGYTF
TGTGCCACCGTCACCTGGACAGCGTTAAAAAGGGACTATGGCTACACCTTC
>TRBV6-1|TRBD1|-|TRBJ1-2
CAGQTGGSYGYTF
TGTGCCGGTCAGACAGGGGGCAGCTATGGCTACACCTTC
>TRBV27|-|-|TRBJ2-7
CASSYSTVVYEQYF
TGTGCCAGCAGTTATAGCACTGTAGTATACGAGCAGTACTTC
>TRBV5-1|-|few|TRBJ1-5
CASSAQGQPQHF
TGCGCCAGCAGCGCACAGGGACAGCCCCAGCATTTT
>TRBV2|TRBD1|-|TRBJ2-7
CASSAGQAFYEQYF
TGTGCCAGCAGTGCGGGACAGGCTTTCTACGAGCAGTACTTC
>TRBV29-1|TRBD2|-|TRBJ2-3
CSVDAWRGGTDTQYF
TGCAGCGTTGATGCCTGGCGGGGGGGCACAGATACGCAGTATTTT
>TRBV6-6|TRBD1|-|TRBJ2-7
CASTRDSFFEQYF
TGTGCCAGTACCCGGGACAGTTTTTTTGAGCAGTACTTC